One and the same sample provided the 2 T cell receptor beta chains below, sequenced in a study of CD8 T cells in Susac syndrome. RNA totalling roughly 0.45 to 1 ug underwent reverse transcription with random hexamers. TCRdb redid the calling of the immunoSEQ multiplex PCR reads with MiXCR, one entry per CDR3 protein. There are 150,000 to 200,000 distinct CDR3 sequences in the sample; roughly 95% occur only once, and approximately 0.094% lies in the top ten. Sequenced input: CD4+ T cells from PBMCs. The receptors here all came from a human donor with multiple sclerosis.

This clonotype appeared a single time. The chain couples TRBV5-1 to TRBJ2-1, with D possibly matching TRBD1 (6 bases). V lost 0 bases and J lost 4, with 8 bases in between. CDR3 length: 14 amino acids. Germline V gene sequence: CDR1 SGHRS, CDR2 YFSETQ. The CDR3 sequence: CASSLATGYNEQFF. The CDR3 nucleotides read TGCGCCAGCAGCTTGGCGACAGGATACAATGAGCAGTTCTTC. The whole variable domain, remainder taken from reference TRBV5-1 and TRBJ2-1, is KAGVTQTPRYLIKTRGQQVTLSCSPISGHRSVSWYQQTPGQGLQFLFEYFSETQRNKGNFPGRFSGRQFSNSRSEMNVSTLELGDSALYLCASSLATGYNEQFFGPGTRLTVL.

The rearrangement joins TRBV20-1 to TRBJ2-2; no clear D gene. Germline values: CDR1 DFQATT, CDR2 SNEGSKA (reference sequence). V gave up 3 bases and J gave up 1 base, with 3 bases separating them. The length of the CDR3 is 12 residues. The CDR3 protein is CSASKNTGELFF. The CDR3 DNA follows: TGCAGTGCTAGTAAGAACACCGGGGAGCTGTTTTTT.